This T cell receptor (beta chain) was sequenced for a study of T-cell reconstitution after alpha-beta-depleted transplantation in children. Study-wide points: At around two months after transplant, the alpha-beta T cells were reportedly derived from several hundred expanded clones that came from non-depleted graft cells. Newly made T cells mostly supplied T-cell counts and diversity one year after transplant. From surviving recipient T cells and thymic progenitors came the high day-60 TCRbeta diversity observed in some patients.

V was pared by 4 bases and J by 6 bases, with 7 bases of the junction left unmatched. Per the germline V gene, CDR1 is MDHEN and CDR2 is SYDVKM. This CDR3 spans 15 amino acids. Preparation of the TCRbeta library was carried out with unique molecular identifiers. TCRdb re-derived calls from the PCR reads in MiXCR, one entry per CDR3 protein. Of around 450,000 distinct CDR3 sequences listed, 15% to 20% are singletons. Points on this clonotype: Its antigen is currently unknown.

This receptor was obtained from a boy younger than two who had a stem cell transplant for Wiskott-Aldrich syndrome, so the T cells may come from the graft donor. Specimen: PBMCs, mostly from graft donor cells, collected 360 days after TCRalphabeta/CD19-depleted stem cell transplant. The rearrangement links TRBV28 to TRBJ2-1; TRBD1 agrees at 9 bases. The CDR3 sequence: CASSSTGGAGNEQFF. The CDR3 DNA reads TGTGCCAGCAGTTCTACAGGGGGCGCGGGCAATGAGCAGTTCTTC.